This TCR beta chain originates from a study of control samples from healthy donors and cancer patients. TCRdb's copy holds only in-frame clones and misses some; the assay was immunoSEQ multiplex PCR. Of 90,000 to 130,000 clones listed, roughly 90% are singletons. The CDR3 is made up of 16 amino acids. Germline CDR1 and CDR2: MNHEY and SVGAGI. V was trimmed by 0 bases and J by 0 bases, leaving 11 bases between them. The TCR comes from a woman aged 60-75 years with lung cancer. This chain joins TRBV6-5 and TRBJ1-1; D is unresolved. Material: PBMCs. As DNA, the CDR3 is TGTGCCAGCAGTTACTCTGGCGGACTAATGAACACTGAAGCTTTCTTT. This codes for CASSYSGGLMNTEAFF.